This T cell receptor beta chain originates from a study of cytomegalovirus exposure and HLA in healthy donors. Libraries were prepared by immunoSEQ multiplex PCR; TCRdb keeps only in-frame clonotypes and omits some of them. The sample contains some 200,000 clones, 80% to 85% of which appear only once. About this clone itself: What it recognizes is unknown.

Study observations and caveats: Most TCR sequences were rare, but some public TCRs occurred in many donors. The tendency of first-cohort TCR clusters to co-occur in the 120 or so validation repertoires was identified by a subsequent analysis. Listed as cytomegalovirus-associated were 170 or so TCR beta chains.

From the roughly 110-subject validation cohort, which was separate from the approximately 700-subject first cohort, the donors were drawn. The CDR3 has 15 amino acids. Trimming removed 1 base from V and 8 bases from J, with 17 bases in between. Germline V CDR1 and CDR2: SGHTA, FQGNSA. This chain connects TRBV7-2 to TRBJ1-1, with no clear D. The TCR was taken from a woman aged 18-29 years in good health and CMV-seropositive. Sequencing was performed on PBMCs. The CDR3 sequence: CASSLVSQLRGEAFF. For the CDR3, the DNA is TGTGCCAGCAGCTTAGTGAGCCAGCTGCGAGGGGAAGCTTTCTTT.